The 19 T cell receptor beta chains below were found in one sample sequenced in a study of vaccination and CD4 T cells after COVID-19. Treatment reported: roughly 11-day PBMC culture with coronavirus spike peptide pools or control peptides (ViraFEST assay). Oncomine TCR Beta short-read sequencing was applied to DNA from cultured CD4+ T cells. TCRdb re-called the PCR reads with MiXCR, one entry per CDR3 protein. This sample has about 13,000 distinct CDR3 sequences; 45% to 60% occur once, and the top ten carry roughly 16%. Their specific antigens are unknown. The sequenced sample consisted of CD4+ T cells from blood, cultured in vitro. These receptors all come from a human donor who had recovered from COVID-19.

The gene calls are TRBV27 and TRBJ2-1; D gene unclear. Trimming removed 6 bases from V and 4 bases from J, with 7 bases in between. The CDR3 extends over 12 amino acids. Germline V gene sequence: CDR1 MNHEY, CDR2 SMNVEV (reference sequence). CDR3 residues: CASRDRYNEQFF. The CDR3 region has the DNA TGTGCCAGCAGGGACCGTTACAATGAGCAGTTCTTC.

The chain joins TRBV11-3 to TRBJ2-2, with no clear D. The length of the CDR3 is 16 residues. Germline CDR1 reads SGHNT; CDR2 reads YENEEA. Trimming shortened V by 1 base and J by 3 bases, and 12 bases separated the two germline ends. Here the CDR3 DNA reads TGTGCCAGCAGCTTAGGGGCCGACACCCACACCGGGGAGCTGTTTTTT. It translates to CASSLGADTHTGELFF.

There are a few counts of this clonotype. The chain recombines TRBV28 with TRBJ2-3; TRBD2 aligns across 11 bases. In germline, CDR1 is MDHEN, CDR2 SYDVKM. This CDR3 contains 17 residues. The trim removed 4 bases at V and 6 bases at J, leaving 12 bases unmatched. The CDR3 loop reads CASSSPGLADLTDTQYF. The CDR3 region has the DNA TGTGCCAGCAGTTCACCGGGACTAGCGGATCTGACGGATACGCAGTATTTT.

This chain joins TRBV15 and TRBJ2-5; D uncertain. This CDR3 has 15 amino acids. Per the germline V gene, CDR1 is LNHNV and CDR2 is YYDKDF (reference sequence). V was cut by 1 base and J by 6 bases, with 15 bases left in between. CDR3 region: CATSRGLGPKKTQYF. CDR3 in DNA: TGTGCCACCAGCAGAGGTCTAGGGCCGAAAAAGACCCAGTACTTC. Supplemented by reference TRBV15 and TRBJ2-5, the full variable domain reads DAMVIQNPRYQVTQFGKPVTLSCSQTLNHNVMYWYQQKSSQAPKLLFHYYDKDFNNEADTPDNFQSRRPNTSFCFLDIRSPGLGDTAMYLCATSRGLGPKKTQYFGPGTRLLVL.

The J gene is TRBJ1-5, the V gene TRBV6-1; D not certain. The CDR3 extends over 11 amino acids. Per germline, CDR1 MNHNS and CDR2 SASEGT. V was clipped by 6 bases and J by 4 bases, with 4 bases between them. The CDR3 is CASRSNQPQHF. In DNA, the CDR3 is TGTGCCAGCAGGAGTAATCAGCCCCAGCATTTT.

Concerning this clonotype: At one end the junction does not follow the germline gene, possibly because of a read error. The chain joins TRBV24-1 to TRBJ2-6, with no clear D. The germline V gene encodes CDR1 KGHDR and CDR2 SFDVKD. CDR3 length: 15 amino acids. The CDR3 nucleotides are TGTGCCACCGGTGACACCTCCTCTGGGGCCAACGTCCTGACTTTC. The encoded protein is CATGDTSSGANVLTF.

The chain uses TRBV7-3 and TRBJ2-7; 10 nucleotides match TRBD2. This CDR3 spans 15 amino acids. V shed 1 base, J shed 6 bases, and the junction held 6 bases outside the gene matches. Germline loops: CDR1 SGHTA, CDR2 FQGTGA. In DNA form, the CDR3 reads TGTGCCAGCAGCTTAATGCCTAGCGGGAGCGGCGAGCAGTACTTC. Protein: CASSLMPSGSGEQYF. The whole variable domain, remainder taken from reference TRBV7-3 and TRBJ2-7, is GAGVSQTPSNKVTEKGKYVELRCDPISGHTALYWYRQSLGQGPEFLIYFQGTGAADDSGLPNDRFFAVRPEGSVSTLKIQRTERGDSAVYLCASSLMPSGSGEQYFGPGTRLTVT.

This clonotype has more than one count but fewer than ten. The V and J genes are TRBV7-2 and TRBJ1-1, with D unresolved. The CDR3 contains 12 residues. Germline CDR1 SGHTA, CDR2 FQGNSA. The ends were cut back, 3 bases at V and 6 bases at J, with 8 bases in the middle. The DNA for the CDR3 is TGTGCCAGCAGCTTTCAGAGGGCTGAAGCTTTCTTT. It encodes CASSFQRAEAFF.

The genes are TRBV5-6 and TRBJ2-5; D remains ambiguous. Trimming shortened V by 0 bases and J by 5 bases, and 17 bases separated the two germline ends. The CDR3 contains 16 residues. Germline-derived CDR1 and CDR2 are SGHDT and YYEEEE. CDR3 amino acids: CASSLVSVFGVETQYF. DNA for the CDR3: TGTGCCAGCAGCTTGGTTAGTGTATTCGGTGTCGAGACCCAGTACTTC.

The J gene is TRBJ1-4, the V gene TRBV6-1; 8 bases are a match to TRBD1. Germline V gives CDR1 MNHNS, CDR2 SASEGT. The V gene end was trimmed by 8 bases and the J gene end by 7 bases; junction bases not matched to a gene: 3. The CDR3 is made up of 12 amino acids. This CDR3 is CASWTGSEKLFF. CDR3 nucleotides: TGTGCCAGCTGGACAGGGAGTGAAAAACTGTTTTTT.

This clonotype has only a few counts. The CDR3 is CASSYSWTNTGELFF. In DNA, the CDR3 is TGTGCCAGCAGTTACTCGTGGACGAACACCGGGGAGCTGTTTTTT. V is TRBV6-5 and J is TRBJ2-2, with no clear D. This CDR3 is built from 15 residues. The V gene's germline CDR1 is MNHEY and CDR2 SVGAGI. V shed 0 bases and J shed 0 bases, with 5 bases lying between them.

The chain employs TRBV6-5 and TRBJ2-7; TRBD1 might be the D (5 bases). V was clipped by 2 bases and J by 4 bases, with 9 bases between them. Germline lookup yields CDR1 MNHEY and CDR2 SVGAGI. The CDR3 totals 13 residues. The CDR3 loop reads CASSYIDRYEQYF. The CDR3 DNA sequence: TGTGCCAGCAGTTACATCGACAGATACGAGCAGTACTTC.

The chain joins TRBV28 to TRBJ2-2; 7 nucleotides line up with TRBD2. Per germline, CDR1 MDHEN and CDR2 SYDVKM. V gave up 3 bases and J gave up 0 bases; unmatched junction bases: 7. The CDR3 runs to 17 residues. The CDR3, as DNA: TGTGCCAGCAGTTTCAGTAGCGGGTCTTCGAACACCGGGGAGCTGTTTTTT. It yields the protein CASSFSSGSSNTGELFF.

The chain uses TRBV5-4 and TRBJ1-1; D call uncertain. This CDR3 has 15 amino acids. Trimming removed 3 bases at V and 2 bases at J, with 14 bases between. Germline loops: CDR1 SGHNT, CDR2 YYREEE (reference sequence). DNA of the CDR3: TGTGCCAGCAGCTCGAAGGGTCGGAGAAACACTGAAGCTTTCTTT. Translation: CASSSKGRRNTEAFF.

The chain is built from TRBV19 and TRBJ1-5; maybe TRBD1 (5 bases). The CDR3 totals 13 residues. V was clipped by 8 bases and J by 1 base, with 9 bases between them. Germline V CDR1 and CDR2: LNHDA, SQIVND (reference sequence). CDR3 DNA sequence: TGTGCCAGTCGGACAAACAGCAATCAGCCCCAGCATTTT. The encoded protein is CASRTNSNQPQHF.

By share of the sample, this clonotype is large. This chain joins TRBV7-8 and TRBJ2-7, with a tentative D call TRBD2 (6 bases). The germline V gene encodes CDR1 SGHVS and CDR2 FQNEAQ. Trimming stripped 7 bases from V and 5 bases from J, with 30 bases between. The CDR3 runs 18 residues. In DNA, the CDR3 is TGTGCCAGCACCCCTCGGCCGCCCTCTCTAGCGTTGGTCCACGAGCAGTACTTC. Translating it yields CASTPRPPSLALVHEQYF.

V is TRBV20-1 and J is TRBJ2-3, with 10 bases that match TRBD1. V shed 4 bases, J shed 4 bases, and the junction held 8 bases outside the gene matches. The CDR3 consists of 15 residues. CDR1 is DFQATT and CDR2 is SNEGSKA in the germline V gene (reference sequence). CDR3 DNA: TGCAGTGCTATCGCCGGGACAGGGGACCCAGATACGCAGTATTTT. This translates into CSAIAGTGDPDTQYF.

The V call is TRBV30, the J call TRBJ2-2, with 7 bases fitting TRBD1. The length of the CDR3 is 14 residues. The trim removed 3 bases at V and 1 base at J, leaving 2 bases unmatched. From germline, CDR1 is GTSNPN and CDR2 SVGIG (reference sequence). The CDR3 region has the DNA TGTGCCTGGAGGGACAGGCGGAACACCGGGGAGCTGTTTTTT. Its protein product is CAWRDRRNTGELFF.

This clonotype has more than one count but fewer than ten. The V call is TRBV25-1, the J call TRBJ1-6, with D unclear. V lost 6 bases and J 3 bases, leaving 12 bases between the germline ends. CDR3 size: 15 residues. Per the germline V gene, CDR1 is MGHDK and CDR2 is SYGVNS. CDR3 sequence: CASRALQSYNSPLHF. The CDR3 coding sequence is TGTGCCAGCAGGGCCTTACAGAGCTATAATTCACCCCTCCACTTT.